This T cell receptor beta chain was profiled in a study of blood T cell repertoires in COVID-19. Authors' methods: Nucleated cell number was recorded as an estimate derived from reference gene primer amplification. Only in-frame clones appear in the TCRdb table, and some are missing; sequencing was by immunoSEQ multiplex PCR. V and J calls and clone size are given by that table; D and trimming were obtained from the DNA. The table lists a few hundred thousand clones, about 90% of them singletons. Across under 25 US areas, participants ranged in age from roughly 18 to 89 years. This sequence was found in a human donor in a cohort exposed to, infected with or recovered from COVID-19 (not recorded which). The donor label of this sample is uncertain. The sequenced sample was PBMCs or T cells enriched from blood (not recorded which).

This CDR3 reads CASSLERGTNYGYTF. The CDR3 bases are TGTGCCAGCAGCTTAGAAAGAGGGACAAACTATGGCTACACCTTC. The chain has TRBV7-8 and TRBJ1-2; D perhaps matches TRBD1 (6 bases). V lost 1 base to trimming and J lost 2 bases, with 11 bases between them. Germline V gives CDR1 SGHVS, CDR2 FQNEAQ. The CDR3 has 15 amino acids.